Below are 14 T cell receptor beta chains sequenced from a single sample in a study of cytomegalovirus exposure and HLA in healthy donors. In the PCR, 60 Vbeta and 13 Jbeta primers were used. Here immunoSEQ multiplex PCR was the method, and the copy in TCRdb shows in-frame clones only, minus some. The sample contains 120,000 or so clones, approximately 76% of which appear only once. What was sequenced was PBMCs. Source of these receptors: a man in his fifties or sixties in good health and CMV-seropositive.

V and J are TRBV5-1 and TRBJ2-5, with TRBD2 identical over 9 bases. Germline trimming cut 1 base from V and 5 bases from J; bases unmatched to any gene: 9. The CDR3 extends over 16 amino acids. The germline CDR1 and CDR2 sequences are SGHRS and YFSETQ. CDR3 loop: CASSLRSGGREETQYF. The DNA for the CDR3 is TGCGCCAGCAGCTTGCGAAGCGGGGGGCGGGAGGAGACCCAGTACTTC.

This chain joins TRBV4-1 and TRBJ1-2, with a tentative D call TRBD1 (6 bases). V was trimmed by 1 base and J by 1 base, leaving 10 bases between them. The CDR3 extends over 15 amino acids. CDR1 is MGHRA, CDR2 YSYEKL, per germline. CDR3 sequence reads: CASSQARGVNYGYTF. The DNA of the CDR3 is TGCGCCAGCAGCCAAGCCAGGGGTGTTAACTATGGCTACACCTTC.

Of note for this clone: The junction differs from germline at one of its ends, possibly a read error. The sample contains more than one DNA sequence encoding this CDR3. The rearrangement uses TRBV19 and TRBJ2-5; a weak D match, TRBD1 (6 bases). CDR1 LNHDA and CDR2 SQIVND come from the germline V gene (reference sequence). The CDR3 is 14 residues long. This chain's CDR3 is CASSTGASGETQYF. The CDR3 bases are TGTGCCAGTAGTACAGGGGCTTCAGGGGAGACCCAATACTTC.

The chain uses TRBV5-1 and TRBJ1-2, with D hard to call. The CDR3 contains 14 residues. Germline lookup yields CDR1 SGHRS and CDR2 YFSETQ. The V and J ends lost 1 base and 11 bases respectively, with 18 bases between them. The CDR3 is CASSLSAETRRYTF. The CDR3 nucleotides read TGCGCCAGCAGCTTGTCGGCAGAAACTCGGCGGTACACCTTC. Full variable domain (remainder filled in from reference TRBV5-1 and TRBJ1-2): KAGVTQTPRYLIKTRGQQVTLSCSPISGHRSVSWYQQTPGQGLQFLFEYFSETQRNKGNFPGRFSGRQFSNSRSEMNVSTLELGDSALYLCASSLSAETRRYTFGSGTRLTVV.

V gene TRBV6-1 combines with J gene TRBJ2-3, with 7 bases identical to TRBD1. CDR3 length: 16 residues. J was trimmed by 0 bases and V by 2 bases; bases with no gene match: 5. Germline V gene sequence: CDR1 MNHNS, CDR2 SASEGT. CDR3 coding DNA: TGTGCCAGCAGTGAACCAAGGGGGCAAAGCACAGATACGCAGTATTTT. Protein: CASSEPRGQSTDTQYF.

This chain links TRBV23-1 with TRBJ1-4; 11 nucleotides align to TRBD1. TRBV23-1 has ORF status, its function being uncertain. Trimming took 3 bases from V and 7 from J; bases not matched to a gene: 4. This CDR3 comprises 15 residues. The CDR3 sequence: CASSQGDRGAEKLFF. DNA for the CDR3: TGCGCCAGCAGTCAGGGGGACAGGGGGGCTGAAAAACTGTTTTTT.

This clone turned up a few times. The V and J genes are TRBV25-1 and TRBJ2-2, with D perhaps TRBD2 (5 bases). CDR1 is MGHDK, CDR2 SYGVNS, per germline. V was cut by 3 bases and J by 4 bases, with 12 bases left in between. CDR3 length equals 15 residues. The CDR3, as DNA: TGTGCCAGCAGTGACTCGCCGGCGGGCACCGGGGAGCTGTTTTTT. Protein sequence: CASSDSPAGTGELFF.

The rearrangement uses TRBV4-2 and TRBJ1-4; 7 bases line up with TRBD1. There are 14 residues in the CDR3. J lost 5 bases, V lost 0 bases, and 0 bases had no gene match. Germline assignment: CDR1 LGHNA and CDR2 YNFKEQ. The CDR3 spells CASSQEDRNEKLFF. DNA for the CDR3: TGTGCCAGCAGCCAAGAGGACAGGAATGAAAAACTGTTTTTT.

The rearrangement joins TRBV7-2 to TRBJ2-5; no definite D call. V gave up 4 bases and J gave up 5 bases, with 8 bases separating them. The germline V gene encodes CDR1 SGHTA and CDR2 FQGNSA. CDR3 length: 12 residues. The CDR3 sequence is CASSSNRETQYF. The CDR3 region has the DNA TGTGCCAGCAGCTCGAACCGGGAGACCCAGTACTTC.

This clone was seen a single time. The genes are TRBV15 and TRBJ1-4; TRBD1 agrees at 8 bases. The CDR3 runs to 15 residues. Trimming cost V 3 bases and J 6 bases; bases outside gene matches: 6. Germline V gene data show CDR1 as LNHNV and CDR2 as YYDKDF (reference sequence). The DNA of the CDR3 is TGTGCCACCAGCAGGGCTGGACAGGGTGATGAAAAACTGTTTTTT. Protein: CATSRAGQGDEKLFF.

The chain recombines TRBV9 with TRBJ1-1; D not resolved. Germline V CDR1 and CDR2: SGDLS, YYNGEE. The CDR3 runs 14 residues. V shed 0 bases and J shed 0 bases, with 6 bases lying between them. This CDR3 is CASSVAGMNTEAFF. CDR3 nucleotides: TGTGCCAGCAGCGTAGCGGGAATGAACACTGAAGCTTTCTTT.

In the case of this clone: Different DNA sequences within this sample yield the same CDR3. The chain couples TRBV11-3 to TRBJ2-3; tentatively, D is TRBD2 (5 bases). The length of the CDR3 is 14 residues. Germline lookup yields CDR1 SGHNT and CDR2 YENEEA. Trimming stripped 1 base from V and 0 bases from J, with 5 bases between. CDR3 sequence: CASSLGGSTDTQYF. The CDR3 nucleotides read TGTGCCAGCAGCTTAGGAGGGAGCACAGATACGCAGTATTTT.

The chain carries TRBV28 and TRBJ2-2, with D unclear. V lost 6 bases and J 7 bases, leaving 9 bases between the germline ends. Per germline, CDR1 MDHEN and CDR2 SYDVKM. The CDR3 sequence is 12 residues long. CDR3 sequence: CASRPPLGELFF. DNA of the CDR3: TGTGCCAGCAGGCCACCACTCGGGGAGCTGTTTTTT.

The chain is built from TRBV11-2 and TRBJ1-1, with 9 bases matching TRBD1. CDR1 and CDR2 from the germline V gene are SGHAT and FQNNGV. The V gene end was trimmed by 5 bases and the J gene end by 8 bases; junction bases not matched to a gene: 3. The CDR3 runs to 12 residues. CDR3 coding DNA: TGTGCCAGCAGCCGGGACAGGGTCGAAGCTTTCTTT. Its protein is CASSRDRVEAFF.